These 12 T cell receptor beta chains came from one sample sequenced in a study of technical replicates of blood from a handful of donors. TCRdb's copy holds only in-frame clones and misses some; the assay was immunoSEQ multiplex PCR. The sample has fewer than 85,000 clones; about 96% are singletons. The material sequenced was T cells isolated from PBMCs. The receptors stem from a human donor in good health.

This chain joins TRBV27 and TRBJ2-2; D is ambiguous. Trimming cost V 5 bases and J 4 bases, with 14 bases left between them. CDR1 is MNHEY and CDR2 is SMNVEV in the germline V gene (reference sequence). This CDR3 has 15 residues. This CDR3 is CASSGVEVGTGELFF. The CDR3 nucleotides read TGTGCCAGCAGTGGAGTGGAAGTGGGCACCGGGGAGCTGTTTTTT.

The chain joins TRBV7-3 to TRBJ2-3; 10 bases match TRBD2. This CDR3 contains 16 residues. Germline V gene data show CDR1 as SGHTA and CDR2 as FQGTGA. V shed 5 bases and J 0 bases; nucleotides not matched to a gene: 5. The CDR3 here is CASSPSGGLSTDTQYF. The CDR3, as DNA: TGTGCCAGCAGCCCTAGCGGGGGCCTTAGCACAGATACGCAGTATTTT.

The rearrangement links TRBV2 to TRBJ2-7; D is unclear. Between the trimmed V and J ends, which lost 6 bases and 12 bases, there was a span of 15 bases. There are 11 residues in the CDR3. Per germline, CDR1 SNHLY and CDR2 FYNNEI. CDR3 protein: CASRGLMVGYF. In DNA form, the CDR3 reads TGTGCCAGCAGGGGCCTTATGGTGGGGTACTTC.

In this sample, this clone turned up once. The chain links TRBV2 to TRBJ2-3; maybe TRBD2 (6 bases). Trimming stripped 8 bases from V and 6 bases from J, with 24 bases between. Germline V gene sequence: CDR1 SNHLY, CDR2 FYNNEI. The CDR3 loop spans 16 amino acids. This CDR3 reads CASHADDGGGYDTQYF. In DNA, the CDR3 is TGTGCCAGCCATGCGGATGATGGGGGAGGATATGATACGCAGTATTTT. Together with reference TRBV2 and TRBJ2-3, the CDR3 gives the full variable domain: EPEVTQTPSHQVTQMGQEVILRCVPISNHLYFYWYRQILGQKVEFLVSFYNNEISEKSEIFDDQFSVERPDGSNFTLKIRSTKLEDSAMYFCASHADDGGGYDTQYFGPGTRLTVL.

The chain has TRBV4-3 and TRBJ2-7; 7 bases align to TRBD1. There are 14 residues in the CDR3. Trimming took 1 base from V and 4 from J; bases not matched to a gene: 4. Germline V gene data show CDR1 as LGHNA and CDR2 as YSLEER. For the CDR3, the DNA is TGCGCCAGCAGCCAAGGCACAGGGGAGTACGAGCAGTACTTC. Its protein is CASSQGTGEYEQYF.

The V gene is TRBV25-1, the J gene TRBJ2-1; tentatively, D is TRBD2 (7 bases). Germline V gives CDR1 MGHDK, CDR2 SYGVNS. The CDR3 extends over 15 amino acids. Trimming took 6 bases from V and 1 from J, leaving 13 bases between them. CDR3 DNA sequence: TGTGCCAGCAGGCCCGAGGGGGGGTCCTACAATGAGCAGTTCTTC. This encodes CASRPEGGSYNEQFF.

The chain carries TRBV12-2 and TRBJ2-3; the listed D gene, TRBD2, was not tested against the DNA. TRBV12-2 is termed a pseudogene. The CDR3 contains 16 residues. The CDR3: CASRLTGGRLKDTQYF. DNA of the CDR3: TGTGCAAGTCGCTTAACCGGCGGGAGGTTGAAAGATACGCAGTATTTT.

The gene calls are TRBV19 and TRBJ2-2, with D uncertain. The CDR3 is made up of 12 amino acids. Trimming took off 9 bases at V and 5 bases at J, with 10 bases between the two ends. Germline V gene lookup returns CDR1 LNHDA and CDR2 SQIVND (reference sequence). In DNA, the CDR3 is TGTGCCAGCACGCGGTGGACCGGGGAGCTGTTTTTT. Amino acid sequence: CASTRWTGELFF.

The chain employs TRBV25-1 and TRBJ2-2; D may be TRBD1 (5 bases). The CDR3 is 15 residues long. Looked up from germline, CDR1 is MGHDK and CDR2 is SYGVNS. Trimming removed 2 bases from V and 5 bases from J, with 12 bases in between. The CDR3 coding sequence is TGTGCCAGCAGTGAAGGGGCAACCTTGACCGGGGAGCTGTTTTTT. Protein product: CASSEGATLTGELFF.

CDR3 in amino acids: CASSSFRLEAFF. DNA for the CDR3: TGTGCCAGCAGCTCCTTCAGACTTGAAGCTTTCTTT. The chain uses TRBV11-2 and TRBJ1-1; D gene unclear. Trimming pared 4 bases from V and 7 bases from J, leaving 10 bases between. Germline CDR1 and CDR2: SGHAT and FQNNGV. CDR3 size: 12 residues. Based on the CDR3 plus reference TRBV11-2 and TRBJ1-1, the full variable domain is EAGVAQSPRYKIIEKRQSVAFWCNPISGHATLYWYQQILGQGPKLLIQFQNNGVVDDSQLPKDRFSAERLKGVDSTLKIQPAKLEDSAVYLCASSSFRLEAFFGQGTRLTVV.

This clone was observed a single time. This chain joins TRBV29-1 and TRBJ1-1; D is possibly TRBD1 (5 bases). Germline CDR1 is SQVTM and CDR2 is ANQGSEA. The CDR3 consists of 12 residues. Deletions cut 7 bases from V and 6 bases from J, with 15 bases between. DNA of the CDR3: TGCAGCGCCTACGGGGGTCATTCTGAAGCTTTCTTT. Protein product: CSAYGGHSEAFF.

This rearrangement joins TRBV10-1 to TRBJ1-3; unclear D gene. CDR3 length: 16 amino acids. Trimming removed 5 bases from V and 4 bases from J, with 18 bases in between. In germline, CDR1 is WNHNN, CDR2 SYGVQD (reference sequence). CDR3 residues: CASSQDVRPFGNTIYF. The CDR3 DNA is TGCGCCAGCAGTCAGGATGTACGTCCCTTCGGAAACACCATATATTTT.